Each of the 21 T cell receptor beta chains below was sequenced from the same sample in a study of OX40 agonist ivuxolimab in advanced cancers. Data came from immunoSEQ multiplex PCR; TCRdb stores just in-frame clones and leaves some out. The sample consists of fewer than 85,000 clones, 85% to 90% of them appearing once. The sequenced sample was CD4+ or CD8+ T cells sorted from blood, obtained in a trial of the OX40 agonist ivuxolimab. All receptors come from an adult with an advanced solid tumor such as melanoma, head and neck, liver or kidney cancer.

The J gene is TRBJ2-1, the V gene TRBV27; either TRBD1 or TRBD2 may supply D (6 bases each). The V gene's germline CDR1 is MNHEY and CDR2 SMNVEV (reference sequence). The V gene lost 6 bases and the J gene lost 1 base, with 16 bases spanning the gap. The CDR3 length is 16 residues. CDR3 protein: CASRFYWGASYNEQFF. CDR3 DNA sequence: TGTGCCAGCAGGTTCTATTGGGGGGCATCCTACAATGAGCAGTTCTTC.

CDR3: CASSLVQGARGEQFF. CDR3 DNA sequence: TGTGCCAGCAGCTTAGTTCAGGGGGCGCGGGGTGAGCAGTTCTTC. This sequence joins TRBV7-6 and TRBJ2-1, with TRBD1 matching over 8 bases. Germline V gives CDR1 SGHVS, CDR2 FNYEAQ. The junction had 8 bases not matched to a gene; V was cut back by 1 base and J by 9 bases. The length of the CDR3 is 15 residues.

The rearrangement joins TRBV28 to TRBJ2-2; D is possibly TRBD1 (6 bases). Germline loops: CDR1 MDHEN, CDR2 SYDVKM. The CDR3 covers 17 residues. The V end was cut by 6 bases, the J end by 1 base, with 18 bases between. CDR3 sequence (DNA): TGTGCCAGCAGCCCCCCACAGGGAAAAAGGAACACCGGGGAGCTGTTTTTT. Protein sequence: CASSPPQGKRNTGELFF. Using reference TRBV28 and TRBJ2-2 for the parts outside the CDR3, the full variable domain is DVKVTQSSRYLVKRTGEKVFLECVQDMDHENMFWYRQDPGLGLRLIYFSYDVKMKEKGDIPEGYSVSREKKERFSLILESASTNQTSMYLCASSPPQGKRNTGELFFGEGSRLTVL.

The chain has TRBV10-2 and TRBJ2-2, with TRBD1 matching over 10 bases. Germline lookup yields CDR1 WSHSY and CDR2 SAAADI. CDR3 length: 17 residues. J lost 7 bases, V lost 6 bases, and 14 bases had no gene match. CDR3 in DNA: TGCGCCAGCAGGCCGGGACAGGGGTCCAAATTCGGCGGGGAGCTGTTTTTT. This translates into CASRPGQGSKFGGELFF.

This rearrangement joins TRBV6-5 to TRBJ1-1, with D unclear. CDR1 MNHEY and CDR2 SVGAGI come from the germline V gene. The CDR3 is made up of 15 amino acids. The V gene lost 0 bases and the J gene lost 1 base, with 9 bases spanning the gap. The CDR3 DNA follows: TGTGCCAGCAGTTACTCTTGGGAACCGAACACTGAAGCTTTCTTT. Its translation is CASSYSWEPNTEAFF.

The table lists this clone with a count of one. The chain links TRBV30 to TRBJ1-3; TRBD1 is a possible D gene (5 bases). This CDR3 comprises 13 residues. Trimming left V 4 bases short and J 2 bases short, with 9 bases between. The V gene's germline CDR1 is GTSNPN and CDR2 SVGIG (reference sequence). In nucleotides, the CDR3 is TGTGCCTGGAACAAGGGGACTGGAAACACCATATATTTT. Its protein is CAWNKGTGNTIYF. Based on the CDR3 plus reference TRBV30 and TRBJ1-3, the full variable domain is SQTIHQWPATLVQPVGSPLSLECTVEGTSNPNLYWYRQAAGRGLQLLFYSVGIGQISSEVPQNLSASRPQDRQFILSSKKLLLSDSGFYLCAWNKGTGNTIYFGEGSWLTVV.

V is TRBV19 and J is TRBJ2-1; 7 nucleotides line up with TRBD1. Germline lookup yields CDR1 LNHDA and CDR2 SQIVND (reference sequence). With 4 bases clipped from V and 2 bases from J, the junction kept 11 bases outside the gene matches. This CDR3 spans 17 amino acids. CDR3 nucleotides: TGTGCCAGTAGTACCCCCCTAGGGGGCCGCGCCTACAATGAGCAGTTCTTC. It is translated as CASSTPLGGRAYNEQFF. The variable domain in full, completed from reference TRBV19 and TRBJ2-1, reads DGGITQSPKYLFRKEGQNVTLSCEQNLNHDAMYWYRQDPGQGLRLIYYSQIVNDFQKGDIAEGYSVSREKKESFPLTVTSAQKNPTAFYLCASSTPLGGRAYNEQFFGPGTRLTVL.

The rearrangement uses TRBV5-1 and TRBJ2-2, with D possibly being TRBD2 (5 bases). The germline CDR1 and CDR2 sequences are SGHRS and YFSETQ. The CDR3 is made up of 15 amino acids. Deletions cut 2 bases from V and 7 bases from J, with 15 bases between. For the CDR3, the DNA is TGCGCCAGCAGCTTAGAGCGGCCAGTGGGCGGGGAGCTGTTTTTT. Translation: CASSLERPVGGELFF.

CDR3 loop: CASSSPDRDLRGYTF. In DNA, the CDR3 is TGTGCCAGCAGTTCCCCGGACAGGGACCTACGTGGCTACACCTTC. The chain has TRBV28 and TRBJ1-2; 8 bases line up with TRBD1. CDR1 and CDR2 (germline): MDHEN, SYDVKM. The CDR3 sequence is 15 residues long. With V trimmed by 4 bases and J by 7 bases, 11 bases remained unmatched.

The J gene is TRBJ2-1, the V gene TRBV29-1, with 11 bases aligning to TRBD1. The CDR3 is made up of 13 amino acids. Per the germline V gene, CDR1 is SQVTM and CDR2 is ANQGSEA. With V trimmed by 8 bases and J by 8 bases, 8 bases remained unmatched. The CDR3 reads CSFRTGGLYEQFF. Written as DNA, the CDR3 is TGCAGCTTCCGGACAGGGGGCTTATATGAGCAGTTCTTC.

The chain carries TRBV7-2 and TRBJ2-7; a possible D gene is TRBD2 (6 bases). V was trimmed by 3 bases and J by 3 bases, leaving 12 bases between them. Germline CDR1 SGHTA, CDR2 FQGNSA. The CDR3 runs 14 residues. The CDR3 DNA is TGTGCCAGCAGCTTGGCGGGATTCATCTACGAGCAGTACTTC. Its protein is CASSLAGFIYEQYF.

This rearrangement joins TRBV7-6 to TRBJ1-1; weak D call: TRBD1 (6 bases). Germline values: CDR1 SGHVS, CDR2 FNYEAQ. The CDR3 contains 15 residues. V lost 5 bases, J lost 0 bases, and 13 bases lay in between. This chain's CDR3 is CASSKSGTLNTEAFF. CDR3 DNA: TGTGCCAGCAGCAAATCCGGGACATTGAACACTGAAGCTTTCTTT.

V usage is TRBV28 and J usage is TRBJ1-1; 9 bases agree with TRBD1. CDR1 is MDHEN and CDR2 is SYDVKM in the germline V gene. This CDR3 spans 16 amino acids. The V segment lost 8 bases and the J segment 8 bases; nucleotides outside the gene matches: 18. The DNA of the CDR3 is TGTGCCAGCCCTGGGACAGGGAATTACCTCAGGCCAGAAGCTTTCTTT. As protein: CASPGTGNYLRPEAFF.

The chain has TRBV6-1 and TRBJ2-7, with a tentative D call TRBD2 (6 bases). CDR1 is MNHNS, CDR2 SASEGT, per germline. The CDR3 spans 14 residues. The ends were cut back, 6 bases at V and 5 bases at J, with 17 bases in the middle. CDR3 DNA sequence: TGTGCCAGCAGCGCTGTTGCCGCGGGGAACGAGCAGTACTTC. This gives the protein CASSAVAAGNEQYF.

The V and J genes are TRBV18 and TRBJ2-2; tentatively, D is TRBD1 (5 bases). The CDR3 runs 15 residues. Germline V lookup: CDR1 KGHSH, CDR2 LQKENI. V was shortened by 5 bases and J by 1 base, with 11 bases between the two germline ends. As DNA, the CDR3 is TGTGCCAGCTCATCAAGGCAGGGGAACACCGGGGAGCTGTTTTTT. Translating gives CASSSRQGNTGELFF.

The chain joins TRBV25-1 to TRBJ2-7; D is perhaps TRBD1 or TRBD2 (6 bases each). V was clipped by 10 bases and J by 7 bases, with 23 bases between them. CDR1 and CDR2 (germline): MGHDK, SYGVNS. The CDR3 length is 14 residues. CDR3: CATRLLEEGDEQYF. The CDR3 DNA reads as TGTGCCACTCGTTTACTGGAGGAGGGGGATGAGCAGTACTTC.

This clone was detected only once. The rearrangement uses TRBV28 and TRBJ1-2; no clear D gene. The V gene's germline CDR1 is MDHEN and CDR2 SYDVKM. V was shortened by 4 bases and J by 5 bases, with 5 bases between the two germline ends. The CDR3 runs 11 residues. CDR3 DNA sequence: TGTGCCAGCAGTTCTATTTATGGCTACACCTTC. This encodes CASSSIYGYTF.

The V and J genes are TRBV30 and TRBJ2-2; no clear D gene. CDR1 is GTSNPN, CDR2 SVGIG, per germline (reference sequence). Trimming took 5 bases from V and 3 from J, leaving 7 bases between them. The CDR3 covers 12 residues. As DNA, the CDR3 is TGTGCCTGGGGTCGGGACACCGGGGAGCTGTTTTTT. Translated, it gives CAWGRDTGELFF. Complete variable domain (other parts from reference TRBV30 and TRBJ2-2): SQTIHQWPATLVQPVGSPLSLECTVEGTSNPNLYWYRQAAGRGLQLLFYSVGIGQISSEVPQNLSASRPQDRQFILSSKKLLLSDSGFYLCAWGRDTGELFFGEGSRLTVL.

This chain connects TRBV19 to TRBJ1-2; D is perhaps TRBD1 (5 bases). The V end lost 5 bases, the J end lost 5 bases, and 9 bases lay between the germline ends. Germline loops: CDR1 LNHDA, CDR2 SQIVND (reference sequence). The CDR3 is 12 amino acids. CDR3 in amino acids: CASSVDRYGYTF. CDR3 nucleotides: TGTGCCAGTAGTGTCGACAGATATGGCTACACCTTC.

This chain uses TRBV6-5 with TRBJ1-1; D gene uncertain. Per germline, CDR1 MNHEY and CDR2 SVGAGI. This CDR3 contains 12 residues. Trimming took 9 bases from V and 10 from J, leaving 18 bases between them. The CDR3 bases are TGTGCCAGACCCATTAAGAAGAAGGGAGCTTTCTTT. Translating gives CARPIKKKGAFF.

V is TRBV21-1 and J is TRBJ2-7; the table assigns TRBD1, which was not confirmed against the DNA. TRBV21-1 is marked as a pseudogene. The CDR3 extends over 16 amino acids. CDR3 sequence reads: CASSKAQGESSYEQYF. The CDR3 DNA reads TGTGCCAGCAGCAAAGCTCAGGGGGAGAGCTCCTACGAGCAGTACTTC.